These 26 T cell receptor beta chains were all obtained from the same sample, sequenced in a study of blood T cell repertoires in COVID-19. This table comes from immunoSEQ multiplex PCR, and its TCRdb copy is limited to in-frame clones, with some not included. Of 69,000 or so clones listed, 65% to 85% are singletons. Sequencing was carried out using peripheral blood. These receptors all stem from a woman aged 80 or older with active or convalescent COVID-19.

The chain employs TRBV7-2 and TRBJ1-3; no clear D gene. V shed 1 base and J shed 3 bases, with 10 bases lying between them. This CDR3 contains 15 residues. CDR1 is SGHTA, CDR2 FQGNSA, per germline. DNA of the CDR3: TGTGCCAGCAGCTTAGGAGGCAGCTATGGAAACACCATATATTTT. Encoded protein: CASSLGGSYGNTIYF.

The chain uses TRBV10-3 and TRBJ2-1; 9 bases match TRBD2. Germline V CDR1 and CDR2: ENHRY, SYGVKD. V lost 6 bases, J lost 10 bases, and 13 bases stayed unmatched. The CDR3 length is 15 residues. The CDR3 DNA reads as TGTGCCATCAGATCGGGACTAGCCACCCCCGCGGAGCAGTTCTTC. Its translation: CAIRSGLATPAEQFF.

This clone was detected only a few times. This rearrangement joins TRBV7-3 to TRBJ2-2; D not certain. The CDR3 consists of 16 residues. The V gene lost 0 bases and the J gene lost 8 bases, with 16 bases spanning the gap. Germline-derived CDR1 and CDR2 are SGHTA and FQGTGA. CDR3 nucleotides: TGTGCCAGCAGCTTAACCGTTGGCACCCCAGCGGGGGAGCTGTTTTTT. It translates to CASSLTVGTPAGELFF.

V and J are TRBV30 and TRBJ1-3; no reliable D call. V dropped 4 bases and J dropped 7 bases, with 11 bases sitting between them. The germline gives CDR1 GTSNPN, CDR2 SVGIG (reference sequence). The CDR3 runs 12 residues. CDR3 nucleotides: TGTGCCTGGAAGAAGCGGGAGAACACCATATATTTT. This translates into CAWKKRENTIYF.

The DNA for the CDR3 is TGTGCCAGCAGTTTATACGACTCCACCTACGAGCAGTACTTC. It encodes CASSLYDSTYEQYF. V and J are TRBV28 and TRBJ2-7; D is unresolved. Germline values: CDR1 MDHEN, CDR2 SYDVKM. The CDR3 covers 14 residues. Between the trimmed V and J ends, which lost 1 base and 2 bases, there was a span of 9 bases.

The chain has TRBV24-1 and TRBJ2-2; D is perhaps TRBD1 (5 bases). Germline loops: CDR1 KGHDR, CDR2 SFDVKD. Trimming took off 0 bases at V and 5 bases at J, with 12 bases between the two ends. The CDR3 spans 16 residues. The CDR3 region is CATSDLGAKRTGELFF. In nucleotides, the CDR3 is TGTGCCACCAGTGATTTGGGGGCGAAGAGGACCGGGGAGCTGTTTTTT.

This clone was seen only once. J is TRBJ1-3 and V is TRBV7-3, with a weak D call TRBD1 (5 bases). The CDR3 totals 16 residues. Trimming cost V 5 bases and J 3 bases, with 17 bases left between them. CDR1 and CDR2 from the germline V gene are SGHTA and FQGTGA. DNA for the CDR3: TGTGCCAGCAGCCCGGGATTGGGGGGATTTGGAAACACCATATATTTT. This encodes CASSPGLGGFGNTIYF.

This chain connects TRBV23-1 to TRBJ2-7; possible D gene TRBD2, 7 bases. Being an ORF, TRBV23-1 has a function that is uncertain. Between the trimmed V and J ends, which lost 6 bases and 5 bases, there was a span of 20 bases. The CDR3 extends over 15 amino acids. CDR3 loop: CASSRPKRGGDEQYF. Here the CDR3 DNA reads TGCGCCAGCAGCCGCCCCAAGAGGGGGGGAGACGAGCAGTACTTC.

The chain recombines TRBV12-5 with TRBJ2-7; 7 bases map to TRBD2. The germline gives CDR1 LGHNT, CDR2 FRNRAP. CDR3 length equals 16 residues. J gave up 2 bases and V 7 bases, and 14 bases lay outside the gene matches. As DNA, the CDR3 is TGTGCTAGTGCTGGGAGGGGACCGAACCCAACCTACGAGCAGTACTTC. This encodes CASAGRGPNPTYEQYF.

The rearrangement joins TRBV5-1 to TRBJ1-2; TRBD1 matches at 7 bases. This CDR3 spans 14 amino acids. V lost 3 bases to trimming and J lost 2 bases; unmatched junction nucleotides: 4. The germline CDR1 and CDR2 sequences are SGHRS and YFSETQ. The CDR3 DNA follows: TGCGCCAGCAGCTCCCGGACAGGAAACTATGGCTACACCTTC. This translates into CASSSRTGNYGYTF.

The rearrangement links TRBV3-1 (or the pseudogene TRBV3-2) to TRBJ2-2, with 9 bases matching TRBD2. This CDR3 is built from 13 residues. The germline CDR1 and CDR2 sequences are LGHDT and YNNKEL (reference sequence). The V gene end was trimmed by 8 bases and the J gene end by 5 bases; junction bases not matched to a gene: 3. As DNA, the CDR3 is TGTGCCAGCCGACTAGCGGCTACCGGGGAGCTGTTTTTT. As protein: CASRLAATGELFF.

The rearrangement joins TRBV5-1 to TRBJ2-2, with 12 bases identical to TRBD2. CDR3 size: 16 residues. CDR1 is SGHRS, CDR2 YFSETQ, per germline. Trimming took 4 bases from V and 4 from J; bases not matched to a gene: 5. The CDR3 here is CASSQTSGSVTGELFF. The CDR3 coding sequence is TGCGCCAGCAGCCAGACTAGCGGGAGTGTCACCGGGGAGCTGTTTTTT. Based on the CDR3 plus reference TRBV5-1 and TRBJ2-2, the full variable domain is KAGVTQTPRYLIKTRGQQVTLSCSPISGHRSVSWYQQTPGQGLQFLFEYFSETQRNKGNFPGRFSGRQFSNSRSEMNVSTLELGDSALYLCASSQTSGSVTGELFFGEGSRLTVL.

V usage is TRBV5-1 and J usage is TRBJ2-1; D not certain. With 0 bases removed from V and 9 bases from J, the gap between germline ends came to 10 bases. The CDR3 consists of 13 residues. Germline V CDR1 and CDR2: SGHRS, YFSETQ. The CDR3 nucleotides read TGCGCCAGCAGCTTGGAAGGAGTGGTTGAGCAGTTCTTC. It yields the protein CASSLEGVVEQFF.

This chain links TRBV7-9 with TRBJ2-3; D unclear. The CDR3 totals 13 residues. The germline CDR1 and CDR2 sequences are SEHNR and FQNEAQ (reference sequence). V lost 4 bases, J lost 6 bases, and 11 bases lay in between. Here the CDR3 reads CASSSYSVDTQYF. The CDR3 DNA follows: TGTGCCAGCAGCTCCTATAGTGTGGATACGCAGTATTTT. Based on the CDR3 plus reference TRBV7-9 and TRBJ2-3, the full variable domain is DTGVSQNPRHKITKRGQNVTFRCDPISEHNRLYWYRQTLGQGPEFLTYFQNEAQLEKSRLLSDRFSAERPKGSFSTLEIQRTEQGDSAMYLCASSSYSVDTQYFGPGTRLTVL.

This sequence joins TRBV5-3 and TRBJ2-2, with TRBD2 matching 13 bases. TRBV5-3 qualifies as an ORF whose function is uncertain. V dropped 4 bases and J dropped 5; count of bases not matched to a gene: 14. CDR3 size: 19 residues. DNA of the CDR3: TGTGCCAGAAGCCGGAGGGGAACTAGCGGGAGGGCCGGAACCGGGGAGCTGTTTTTT. Residues: CARSRRGTSGRAGTGELFF.

The rearrangement joins TRBV28 to TRBJ1-6; D remains ambiguous. The CDR3 runs to 16 residues. Germline V gene lookup returns CDR1 MDHEN and CDR2 SYDVKM. Trimming removed 7 bases at V and 2 bases at J, with 15 bases between. CDR3 in amino acids: CASTPSPGTYNSPLHF. Here the CDR3 DNA reads TGTGCCAGCACTCCGTCGCCGGGGACCTATAATTCACCCCTCCACTTT. The whole variable domain, remainder taken from reference TRBV28 and TRBJ1-6, is DVKVTQSSRYLVKRTGEKVFLECVQDMDHENMFWYRQDPGLGLRLIYFSYDVKMKEKGDIPEGYSVSREKKERFSLILESASTNQTSMYLCASTPSPGTYNSPLHFGNGTRLTVT.

This clone was seen only a few times. This chain uses TRBV4-1 with TRBJ1-1; D perhaps matches TRBD1 (5 bases). Trimming took off 2 bases at V and 11 bases at J, with 27 bases between the two ends. Germline CDR1 is MGHRA and CDR2 is YSYEKL. The CDR3 length is 17 residues. The CDR3 DNA reads TGCGCCAGCAGCCAAATCGGGATCGAGAGGAGGGGCAGTAGGGCTTTCTTT. Protein sequence: CASSQIGIERRGSRAFF.

This rearrangement joins TRBV29-1 to TRBJ2-7, with TRBD2 matching over 8 bases. Germline V gene data show CDR1 as SQVTM and CDR2 as ANQGSEA. J gave up 2 bases and V 4 bases, and 4 bases lay outside the gene matches. The CDR3 has 13 residues. The CDR3 reads CSVGREDTYEQYF. In DNA form, the CDR3 reads TGCAGCGTTGGGCGGGAGGACACCTACGAGCAGTACTTC.

V is TRBV5-1 and J is TRBJ2-7, with TRBD1 matching 8 bases. With V trimmed by 0 bases and J by 6 bases, 2 bases remained unmatched. The CDR3 is made up of 13 amino acids. Germline-derived CDR1 and CDR2 are SGHRS and YFSETQ. CDR3 nucleotides: TGCGCCAGCAGCTTGGGACAGGGGTCCGAGCAGTACTTC. This codes for CASSLGQGSEQYF.

J is TRBJ1-5 and V is TRBV6-1, with 7 bases fitting TRBD1. The V segment lost 3 bases and the J segment 6 bases; nucleotides outside the gene matches: 14. The CDR3 sequence is 17 residues long. Germline-derived CDR1 and CDR2 are MNHNS and SASEGT. CDR3 protein: CASSDRRQGGIFQPQHF. DNA of the CDR3: TGTGCCAGCAGTGACCGTCGACAGGGAGGAATTTTTCAGCCCCAGCATTTT.

The chain joins TRBV27 to TRBJ2-7, with D possibly TRBD1 on 5 matching bases. Germline assignment: CDR1 MNHEY and CDR2 SMNVEV (reference sequence). This CDR3 is built from 15 residues. V gave up 5 bases and J gave up 0 bases, with 14 bases separating them. The CDR3 here is CASSPQQGASYEQYF. CDR3 DNA: TGTGCCAGCAGTCCCCAGCAGGGTGCCTCCTACGAGCAGTACTTC.

The rearrangement links TRBV28 to TRBJ2-3, with 8 bases that match TRBD2. V was clipped by 6 bases and J by 6 bases; unmatched bases: 14. The CDR3 length is 16 residues. Germline V lookup: CDR1 MDHEN, CDR2 SYDVKM. CDR3 coding DNA: TGTGCCAGCAGGCCCCTGGCGGGGGGCGCGCGGGATACGCAGTATTTT. Translated, it gives CASRPLAGGARDTQYF.

This chain uses TRBV4-1 with TRBJ2-7; 7 nucleotides align to TRBD2. Germline-derived CDR1 and CDR2 are MGHRA and YSYEKL. V lost 0 bases to trimming and J lost 7 bases; unmatched junction nucleotides: 12. The CDR3 has 16 residues. The CDR3 nucleotides read TGCGCCAGCAGCCAAGATCGCGGACTCCAAGCGGGGGAGCAGTACTTC. This sequence encodes CASSQDRGLQAGEQYF.

The chain carries TRBV11-2 and TRBJ2-1; D is possibly TRBD2 (6 bases). Trimming cost V 4 bases and J 6 bases, with 16 bases left between them. CDR3 size: 15 residues. Per the germline V gene, CDR1 is SGHAT and CDR2 is FQNNGV. CDR3 loop: CASSSPGANSNEQFF. The CDR3, as DNA: TGTGCCAGCAGCTCGCCGGGAGCTAATAGCAATGAGCAGTTCTTC.

The chain links TRBV29-1 to TRBJ1-4; D possibly corresponds to TRBD1 (6 bases). The CDR3 runs to 15 residues. Germline-derived CDR1 and CDR2 are SQVTM and ANQGSEA. Trimming stripped 5 bases from V and 8 bases from J, with 21 bases between. This CDR3 is CSVSGTTGWAEKLFF. The CDR3 bases are TGCAGCGTTTCGGGGACCACAGGGTGGGCCGAAAAACTGTTTTTT.

The rearrangement uses TRBV19 and TRBJ1-1; 8 positions match TRBD1. The CDR3 spans 16 residues. The trim removed 3 bases at V and 1 base at J, leaving 7 bases unmatched. Looked up from germline, CDR1 is LNHDA and CDR2 is SQIVND (reference sequence). CDR3 nucleotide sequence: TGTGCCAGTAGTATGACAGGGGCCCCTGCGAACACTGAAGCTTTCTTT. Protein sequence: CASSMTGAPANTEAFF.